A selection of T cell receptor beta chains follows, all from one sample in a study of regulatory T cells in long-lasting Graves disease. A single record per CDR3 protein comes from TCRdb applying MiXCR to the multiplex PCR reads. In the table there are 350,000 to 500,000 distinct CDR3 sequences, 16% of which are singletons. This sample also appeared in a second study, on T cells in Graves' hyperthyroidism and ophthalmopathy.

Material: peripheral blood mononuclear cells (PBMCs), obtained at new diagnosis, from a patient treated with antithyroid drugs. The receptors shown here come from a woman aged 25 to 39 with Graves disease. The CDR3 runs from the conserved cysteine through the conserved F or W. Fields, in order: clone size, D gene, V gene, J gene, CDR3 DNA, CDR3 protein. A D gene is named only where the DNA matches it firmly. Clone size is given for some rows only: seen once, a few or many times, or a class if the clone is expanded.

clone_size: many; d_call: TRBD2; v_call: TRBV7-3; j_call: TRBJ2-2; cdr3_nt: TGTGCCAGCAGCCCTCAAGCCCACATAGCGGGTCGGGCCGGGGAGCTGTTTTTT; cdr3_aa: CASSPQAHIAGRAGELFF
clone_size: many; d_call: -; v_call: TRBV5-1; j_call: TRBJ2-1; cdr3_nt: TGCGCCAGCAGCTTGGCGTTGACCAATGAGCAGTTCTTC; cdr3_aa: CASSLALTNEQFF
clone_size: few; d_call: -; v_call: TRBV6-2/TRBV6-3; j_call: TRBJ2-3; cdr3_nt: TGTGCCAGCAGTAACAGGAGCACAGATACGCAGTATTTT; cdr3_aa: CASSNRSTDTQYF
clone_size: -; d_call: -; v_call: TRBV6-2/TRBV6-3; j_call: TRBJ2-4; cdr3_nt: TGTGCCAGCAGTTCTTCCTACAGCAGAAGGAACATTCAGTACTTC; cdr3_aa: CASSSSYSRRNIQYF
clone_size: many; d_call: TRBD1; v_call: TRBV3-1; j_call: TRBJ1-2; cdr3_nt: TGTGCCAGCAGCCAATGGGACAGAAACTATGGCTACACCTTC; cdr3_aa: CASSQWDRNYGYTF
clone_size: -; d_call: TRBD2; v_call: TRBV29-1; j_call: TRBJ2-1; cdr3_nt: TGCAGCGTTGAACCACTAGCGGGGACCCCCAATGAGCAGTTCTTC; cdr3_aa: CSVEPLAGTPNEQFF
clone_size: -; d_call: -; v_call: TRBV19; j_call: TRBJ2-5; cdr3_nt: TGTGCCAGTAGTGCTCAACAGGGAGTGGGGAGAGAGACCCAGTACTTC; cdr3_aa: CASSAQQGVGRETQYF
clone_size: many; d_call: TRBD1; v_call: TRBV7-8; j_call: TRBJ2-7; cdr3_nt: TGTGCCAGCAGCTGGGGACAGGGGTTTGACGAGCAGTACTTC; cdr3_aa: CASSWGQGFDEQYF
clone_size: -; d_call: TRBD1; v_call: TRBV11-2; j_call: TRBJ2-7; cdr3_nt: TGTGCCAGCAGCTTAGACAGGGGGTACGCGCAGTACTTC; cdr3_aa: CASSLDRGYAQYF
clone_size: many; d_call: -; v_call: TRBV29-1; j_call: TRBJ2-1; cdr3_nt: TGCAGCTACAGAGCGAGTACCTACAATGAGCAGTTCTTC; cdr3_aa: CSYRASTYNEQFF
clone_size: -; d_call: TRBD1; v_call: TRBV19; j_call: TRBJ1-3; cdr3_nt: TGTGCCAGCAGTGACAGGGAGTATGGAAACACCATATATTTT; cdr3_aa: CASSDREYGNTIYF
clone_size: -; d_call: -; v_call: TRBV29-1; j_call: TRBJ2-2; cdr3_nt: TGCAGCGTTGTCGCGGGTGGGAAGTGGTCCGGGGAGCTGTTTTTT; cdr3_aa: CSVVAGGKWSGELFF
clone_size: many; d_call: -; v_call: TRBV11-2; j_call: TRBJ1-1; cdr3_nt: TGTGCCAGCACCCCCGAGGGGGACACTGAAGCTTTCTTT; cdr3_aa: CASTPEGDTEAFF
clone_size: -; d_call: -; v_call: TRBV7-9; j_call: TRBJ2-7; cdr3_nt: TGTGCCAGCAGCTTAGGGACAGGGACTATGACCTACGAGCAGTACTTC; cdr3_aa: CASSLGTGTMTYEQYF
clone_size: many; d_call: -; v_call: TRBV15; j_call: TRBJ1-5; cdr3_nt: TGTGCCACCAGCAGAGAAAGACGCACGTATAGCAATCAGCCCCAGCATTTT; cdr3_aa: CATSRERRTYSNQPQHF
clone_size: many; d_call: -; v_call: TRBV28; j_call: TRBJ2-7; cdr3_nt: TGTGCCAGCAGTGCTGCCGGGACGGTGACCTACGAGCAGTACTTC; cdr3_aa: CASSAAGTVTYEQYF
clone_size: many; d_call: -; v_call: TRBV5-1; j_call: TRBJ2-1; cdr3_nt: TGCGCCAGCAGCCTCAACGGGTTCCCCTTTATCTACAATGAGCAGTTCTTC; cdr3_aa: CASSLNGFPFIYNEQFF
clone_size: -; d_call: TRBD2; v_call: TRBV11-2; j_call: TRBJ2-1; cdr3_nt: TGTGCCAGCAGCCCCCCCTCTAGCGGGAGCTCCTACAATGAGCAGTTCTTC; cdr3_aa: CASSPPSSGSSYNEQFF
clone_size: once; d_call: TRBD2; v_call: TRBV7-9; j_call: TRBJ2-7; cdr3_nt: TGTGCCAGCAGCCCCCCTAGCGGGAAAAACGAGCAGTACTTC; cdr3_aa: CASSPPSGKNEQYF
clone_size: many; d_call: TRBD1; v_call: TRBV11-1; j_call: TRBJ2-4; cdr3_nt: TGTGCCAGCAGCTTCGCCACGGGACAGGGAGAAAACATTCAGTACTTC; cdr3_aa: CASSFATGQGENIQYF
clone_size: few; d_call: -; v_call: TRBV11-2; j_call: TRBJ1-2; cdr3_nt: TGTGCCAGCAACTTAGTAGGGGTTCGAGGGATTCGGGGCTACACCTTC; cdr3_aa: CASNLVGVRGIRGYTF
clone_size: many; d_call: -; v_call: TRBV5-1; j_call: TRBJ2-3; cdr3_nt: TGCGCCAGCAGCTTGGATAGGGGGTATGGAGATACGCAGTATTTT; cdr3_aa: CASSLDRGYGDTQYF
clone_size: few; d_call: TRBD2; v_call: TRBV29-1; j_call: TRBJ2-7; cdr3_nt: TGCAGCGTTGATCGTGTACTAGCGGGAGGGTCCTACGAGCAGTACTTC; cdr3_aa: CSVDRVLAGGSYEQYF
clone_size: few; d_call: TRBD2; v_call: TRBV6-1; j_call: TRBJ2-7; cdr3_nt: TGTGCCAGCAGCCCTCGTAGCGGGAGGACCTACGAGCAGTACTTC; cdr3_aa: CASSPRSGRTYEQYF
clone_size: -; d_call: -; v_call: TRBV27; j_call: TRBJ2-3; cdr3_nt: TGTGCCAGCACAGCAGAAGCAACCCTAGATACGCAGTATTTT; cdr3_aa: CASTAEATLDTQYF
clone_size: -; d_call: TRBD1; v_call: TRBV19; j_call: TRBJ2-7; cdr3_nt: TGTGCCAGTAGTGTAGGGACAGGCTTCGAGCAGTACTTC; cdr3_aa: CASSVGTGFEQYF
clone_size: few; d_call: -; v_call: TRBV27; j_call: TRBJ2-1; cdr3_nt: TGTGCCAGCAGTTTGTTCGGGAGAGAGTTCTTC; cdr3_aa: CASSLFGREFF
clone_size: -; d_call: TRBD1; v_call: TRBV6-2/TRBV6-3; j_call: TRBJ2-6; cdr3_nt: TGTGCCAGCAGTCGACAGGGGGCTGGGGCCAACGTCCTGACTTTC; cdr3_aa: CASSRQGAGANVLTF
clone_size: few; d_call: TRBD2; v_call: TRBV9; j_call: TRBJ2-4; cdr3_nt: TGTGCCAGCAGCGAAAGCGGGAGGGAGTATGGGAAAAACATTCAGTACTTC; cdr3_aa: CASSESGREYGKNIQYF
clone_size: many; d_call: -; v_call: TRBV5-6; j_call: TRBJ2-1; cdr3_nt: TGTGCCAGCAGCCCCTTAGCCCGGGAGCTGAGGAATGAGCAGTTCTTC; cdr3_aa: CASSPLARELRNEQFF
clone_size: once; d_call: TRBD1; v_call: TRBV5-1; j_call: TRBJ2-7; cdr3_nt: TGCGCCAGCAGCACAGCCGGGACAGGGTCCTACGAGCAGTACTTC; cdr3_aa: CASSTAGTGSYEQYF
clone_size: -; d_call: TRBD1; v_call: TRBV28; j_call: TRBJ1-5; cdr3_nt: TGTGCCAGCAGTTTAATGGACAGGGTCAGTCAGCCCCAGCATTTT; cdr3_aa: CASSLMDRVSQPQHF
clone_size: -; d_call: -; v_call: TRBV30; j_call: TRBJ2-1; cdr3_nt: TGTGCCTGCCCAAAAAACAGCTACAATGAGCAGTTCTTC; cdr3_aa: CACPKNSYNEQFF
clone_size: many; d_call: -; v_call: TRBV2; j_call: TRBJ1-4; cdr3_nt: TGTGCCAGCAGTACTAGTTCAGGGTGGAATAATGAAAAACTGTTTTTT; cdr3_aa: CASSTSSGWNNEKLFF
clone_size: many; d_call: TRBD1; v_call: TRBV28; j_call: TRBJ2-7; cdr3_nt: TGTGCCAGCAGCTCCCCGGCATCGGGACAGGGTTACGAGCAGTACTTC; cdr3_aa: CASSSPASGQGYEQYF
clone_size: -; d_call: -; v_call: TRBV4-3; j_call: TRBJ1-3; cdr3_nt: TGCGCCAGCAGGAACAGGGTGGTAGGAAACACCATATATTTT; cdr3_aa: CASRNRVVGNTIYF
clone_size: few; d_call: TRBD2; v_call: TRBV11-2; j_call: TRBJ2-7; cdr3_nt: TGCGCCAGCAGCGACCGACTAGCGGGAGTTGATGAGCAGTACTTC; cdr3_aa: CASSDRLAGVDEQYF
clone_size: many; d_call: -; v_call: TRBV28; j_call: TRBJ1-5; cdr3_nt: TGTGCCAGCAGTACCCATCCCAGGGGAGCGAGCAATCAGCCCCAGCATTTT; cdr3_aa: CASSTHPRGASNQPQHF
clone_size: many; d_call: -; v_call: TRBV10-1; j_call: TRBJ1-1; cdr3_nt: TGCGCCAGCAGTGAGTCCCCGGATAGATTTGGTGAAGCTTTCTTT; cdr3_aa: CASSESPDRFGEAFF
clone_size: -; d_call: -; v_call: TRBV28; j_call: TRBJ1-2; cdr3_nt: TGTGCCAGCAGTCCCGGGGGGCGAGATGGCTACACCTTC; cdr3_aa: CASSPGGRDGYTF
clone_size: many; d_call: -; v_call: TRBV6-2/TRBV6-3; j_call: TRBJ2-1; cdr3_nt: TGTGCCAGCAGTTACTCTGGAAAGTACTCCTACAATGAGCAGTTCTTC; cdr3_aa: CASSYSGKYSYNEQFF
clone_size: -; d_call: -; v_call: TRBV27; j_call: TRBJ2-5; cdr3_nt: TGTGCCAGTTCAAAACGCGAGAAAGAGACCCAGTACTTC; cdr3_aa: CASSKREKETQYF
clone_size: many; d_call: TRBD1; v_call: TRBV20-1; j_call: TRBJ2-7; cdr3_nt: TGCAGTGCCGACCCCCGGGGGACAGGGGTCTGGGAGCAGTACTTC; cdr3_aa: CSADPRGTGVWEQYF
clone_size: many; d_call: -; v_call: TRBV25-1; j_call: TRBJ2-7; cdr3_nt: TGTGCCAGCAGTGAATTTACAGGGAACTACGAGCAGTACTTC; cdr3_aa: CASSEFTGNYEQYF
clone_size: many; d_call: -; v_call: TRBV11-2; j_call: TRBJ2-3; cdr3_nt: TGTGCCAGCGGGGCCGACAAAGATACGCAGTATTTT; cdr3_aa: CASGADKDTQYF
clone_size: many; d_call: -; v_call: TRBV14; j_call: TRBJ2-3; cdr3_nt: TGTGCCAGCAGCCAACACAAAGCTACCCCTGTAGGCACAGATACGCAGTATTTT; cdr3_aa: CASSQHKATPVGTDTQYF
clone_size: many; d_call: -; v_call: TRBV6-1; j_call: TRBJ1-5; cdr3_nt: TGTGCCAGCGGGAACGGGGGGACGGCGGCCATCAATCAGCCCCAGCATTTT; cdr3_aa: CASGNGGTAAINQPQHF
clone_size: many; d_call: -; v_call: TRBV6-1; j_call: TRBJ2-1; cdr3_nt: TGTGCCAGCACCAAAGAAGGACCCTACAATGAGCAGTTCTTC; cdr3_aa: CASTKEGPYNEQFF